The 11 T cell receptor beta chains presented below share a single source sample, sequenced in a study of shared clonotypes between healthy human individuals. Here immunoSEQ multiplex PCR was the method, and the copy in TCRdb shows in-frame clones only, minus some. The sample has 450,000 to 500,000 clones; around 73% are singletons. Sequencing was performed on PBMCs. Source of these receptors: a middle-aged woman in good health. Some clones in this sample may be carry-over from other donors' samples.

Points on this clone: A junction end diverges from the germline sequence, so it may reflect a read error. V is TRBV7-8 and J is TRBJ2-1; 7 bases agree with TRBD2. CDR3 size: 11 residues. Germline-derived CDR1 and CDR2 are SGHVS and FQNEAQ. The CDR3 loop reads CASSLLTSPVF. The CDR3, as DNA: TGTGCCAGCAGCTTATTGACTAGCCCTGTCTTC.

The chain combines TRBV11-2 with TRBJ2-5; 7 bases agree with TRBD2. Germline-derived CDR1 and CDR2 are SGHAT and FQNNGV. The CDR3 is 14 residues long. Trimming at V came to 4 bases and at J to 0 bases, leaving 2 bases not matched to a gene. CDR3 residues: CASSSGTNQETQYF. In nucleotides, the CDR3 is TGTGCCAGCAGCTCGGGGACTAACCAAGAGACCCAGTACTTC. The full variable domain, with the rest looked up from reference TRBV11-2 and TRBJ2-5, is EAGVAQSPRYKIIEKRQSVAFWCNPISGHATLYWYQQILGQGPKLLIQFQNNGVVDDSQLPKDRFSAERLKGVDSTLKIQPAKLEDSAVYLCASSSGTNQETQYFGPGTRLLVL.

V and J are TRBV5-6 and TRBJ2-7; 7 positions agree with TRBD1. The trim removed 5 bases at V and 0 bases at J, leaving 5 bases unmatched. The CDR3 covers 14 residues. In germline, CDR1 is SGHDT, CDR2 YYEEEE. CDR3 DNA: TGTGCCAGCAGAAGACAGGGTAGCTCCTACGAGCAGTACTTC. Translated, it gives CASRRQGSSYEQYF.

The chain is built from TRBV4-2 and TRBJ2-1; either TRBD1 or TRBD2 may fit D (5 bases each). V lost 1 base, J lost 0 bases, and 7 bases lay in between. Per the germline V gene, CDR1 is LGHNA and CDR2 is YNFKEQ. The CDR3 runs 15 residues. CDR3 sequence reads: CASSQAGLSYNEQFF. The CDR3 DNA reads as TGTGCCAGCAGCCAAGCGGGGCTCTCCTACAATGAGCAGTTCTTC.

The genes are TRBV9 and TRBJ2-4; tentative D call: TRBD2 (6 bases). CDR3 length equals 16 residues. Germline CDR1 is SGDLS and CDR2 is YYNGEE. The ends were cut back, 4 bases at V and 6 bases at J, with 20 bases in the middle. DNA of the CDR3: TGTGCCAGCAGCTCCCCCGGGACTTCGGCGGGAAACATTCAGTACTTC. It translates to CASSSPGTSAGNIQYF.

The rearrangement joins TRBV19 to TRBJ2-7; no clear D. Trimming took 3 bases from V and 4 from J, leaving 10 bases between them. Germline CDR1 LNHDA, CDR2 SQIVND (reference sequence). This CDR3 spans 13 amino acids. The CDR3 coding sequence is TGTGCCAGTAGTATGGGTTCAGGTTACGAGCAGTACTTC. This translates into CASSMGSGYEQYF.

The CDR3 DNA sequence: TGTGCCATCCCACTAGCGGTAATCCAAGAGACCCAGTACTTC. Protein product: CAIPLAVIQETQYF. The V gene is TRBV10-3, the J gene TRBJ2-5; TRBD2 agrees at 8 bases. V lost 8 bases and J lost 1; bases outside the gene matches: 6. The germline V gene has CDR1 ENHRY and CDR2 SYGVKD. The CDR3 totals 14 residues.

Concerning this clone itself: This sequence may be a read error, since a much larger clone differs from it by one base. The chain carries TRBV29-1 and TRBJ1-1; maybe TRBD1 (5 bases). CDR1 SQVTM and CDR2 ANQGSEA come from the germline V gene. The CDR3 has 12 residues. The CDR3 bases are TGCAGCGTTCAATATGGGACCGAAGAAGCTCTCTTT. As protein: CSVQYGTEEALF.

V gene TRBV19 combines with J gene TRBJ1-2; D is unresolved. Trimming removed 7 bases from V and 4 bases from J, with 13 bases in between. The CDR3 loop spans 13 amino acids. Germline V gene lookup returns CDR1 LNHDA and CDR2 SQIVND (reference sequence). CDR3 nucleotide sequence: TGTGCCAGTAAGCCGGACGCTACCTATGGCTACACCTTC. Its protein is CASKPDATYGYTF.

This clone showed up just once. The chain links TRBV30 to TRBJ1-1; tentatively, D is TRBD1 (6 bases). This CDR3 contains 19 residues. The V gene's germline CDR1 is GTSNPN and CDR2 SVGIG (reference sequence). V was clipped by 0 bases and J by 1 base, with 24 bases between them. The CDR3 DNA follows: TGTGCCTGGAGTGTACTTTGGAAAAGGGGGGGACAACCGAACACTGAAGCTTTCTTT. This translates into CAWSVLWKRGGQPNTEAFF. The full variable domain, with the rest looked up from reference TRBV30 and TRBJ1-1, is SQTIHQWPATLVQPVGSPLSLECTVEGTSNPNLYWYRQAAGRGLQLLFYSVGIGQISSEVPQNLSASRPQDRQFILSSKKLLLSDSGFYLCAWSVLWKRGGQPNTEAFFGQGTRLTVV.

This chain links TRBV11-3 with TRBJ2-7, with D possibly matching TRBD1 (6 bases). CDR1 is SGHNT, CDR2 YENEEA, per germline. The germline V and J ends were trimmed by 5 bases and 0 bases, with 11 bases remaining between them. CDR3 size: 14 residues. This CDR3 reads CASSPDRNSYEQYF. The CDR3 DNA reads TGTGCCAGCAGCCCCGACAGGAACTCCTACGAGCAGTACTTC.